Following are 22 T cell receptor beta chains from one sample sequenced in a study of blood T cell repertoires in COVID-19. Sequencing used immunoSEQ multiplex PCR; TCRdb keeps in-frame clones, though not all of them. The sample shows roughly 210,000 clones, around 84% of them seen only once. The sequenced sample was peripheral blood. Source of these receptors: a woman of 80 years or more with COVID-19, enrolled during active disease.

The chain is built from TRBV2 and TRBJ1-2; a possible D gene is TRBD1 (5 bases). Trimming left V 2 bases short and J 0 bases short, with 10 bases between. The CDR3 loop spans 15 amino acids. CDR1 is SNHLY and CDR2 is FYNNEI in the germline V gene. CDR3 bases: TGTGCCAGCAGTGAACGACAGCTCTCTAACTATGGCTACACCTTC. It translates to CASSERQLSNYGYTF. The full variable domain, with the rest looked up from reference TRBV2 and TRBJ1-2, is EPEVTQTPSHQVTQMGQEVILRCVPISNHLYFYWYRQILGQKVEFLVSFYNNEISEKSEIFDDQFSVERPDGSNFTLKIRSTKLEDSAMYFCASSERQLSNYGYTFGSGTRLTVV.

This clone was detected a few times. V is TRBV3-1 (or the pseudogene TRBV3-2) and J is TRBJ1-1; D remains unclear. V lost 3 bases, J lost 1 base, and 9 bases lay in between. Germline CDR1 LGHDT, CDR2 YNNKEL (reference sequence). The CDR3 loop spans 14 amino acids. The CDR3 DNA is TGTGCCAGCAGCCAGATGACACAGAACACTGAAGCTTTCTTT. Protein product: CASSQMTQNTEAFF.

The gene calls are TRBV21-1 and TRBJ2-5; whether TRBD1, the table's D call, matches the DNA was not checked. TRBV21-1 is assigned pseudogene status. The CDR3 is 15 residues long. In DNA form, the CDR3 reads TGTGCCAGCAGCAACGACGGTAGGGGGCGAGAGACCCAGTACTTC. Its translation is CASSNDGRGRETQYF.

The J gene is TRBJ1-1, the V gene TRBV10-3; no reliable D call. The CDR3 is made up of 15 amino acids. The V end was cut by 1 base, the J end by 0 bases, with 9 bases between. Looked up from germline, CDR1 is ENHRY and CDR2 is SYGVKD. The CDR3 nucleotides are TGTGCCATCAGTGAGTTGGAGACTGTGAACACTGAAGCTTTCTTT. Its protein product is CAISELETVNTEAFF.

The genes are TRBV5-1 and TRBJ2-2, with a weak D call TRBD2 (5 bases). The CDR3 is 16 amino acids. The V gene's germline CDR1 is SGHRS and CDR2 YFSETQ. V lost 5 bases to trimming and J lost 1 base, with 15 bases between them. This CDR3 is CASRSTGLGNTGELFF. CDR3 bases: TGCGCCAGCAGATCTACGGGGTTGGGGAACACCGGGGAGCTGTTTTTT.

The chain joins TRBV19 to TRBJ1-5, with D tentatively TRBD1 (6 bases). CDR1 and CDR2 from the germline V gene are LNHDA and SQIVND (reference sequence). With 6 bases removed from V and 6 bases from J, the gap between germline ends came to 15 bases. The CDR3 spans 14 residues. The CDR3 region has the DNA TGTGCCAGTAGCCTTAAGGGGGAAGGTCAGCCCCAGCATTTT. It translates to CASSLKGEGQPQHF.

This sequence joins TRBV28 and TRBJ1-1, with D maybe TRBD1 (5 bases). The V gene's germline CDR1 is MDHEN and CDR2 SYDVKM. The CDR3 has 20 amino acids. Trimming pared 5 bases from V and 0 bases from J, leaving 28 bases between. The CDR3 loop is CASSKRAGGRALIMNTEAFF. The CDR3 DNA reads TGTGCCAGCAGTAAAAGGGCCGGGGGAAGGGCGCTTATCATGAACACTGAAGCTTTCTTT.

The genes are TRBV15 and TRBJ2-1; 14 bases agree with TRBD2. Germline assignment: CDR1 LNHNV and CDR2 YYDKDF (reference sequence). J lost 6 bases, V lost 3 bases, and 4 bases had no gene match. This CDR3 spans 16 amino acids. Here the CDR3 DNA reads TGTGCCACCAGCAGCCCAGGGACTAGCGGGGGCAATGAGCAGTTCTTC. Amino acids: CATSSPGTSGGNEQFF.

The V call is TRBV18, the J call TRBJ1-1, with 7 bases that match TRBD1. The CDR3 is 12 residues long. V trimming: 6 bases; J trimming: 7 bases; junction bases outside the gene matches: 5. CDR1 is KGHSH and CDR2 is LQKENI in the germline V gene. For the CDR3, the DNA is TGTGCCAGCTCCCCAGGGGGGGGTGAAGCTTTCTTT. Translating gives CASSPGGGEAFF.

This chain uses TRBV5-1 with TRBJ2-5; 8 bases are a match to TRBD2. The trim removed 4 bases at V and 1 base at J, leaving 3 bases unmatched. This CDR3 is built from 14 residues. Per germline, CDR1 SGHRS and CDR2 YFSETQ. CDR3 amino acids: CASSIGLAQETQYF. The DNA of the CDR3 is TGCGCCAGCAGCATCGGACTAGCCCAAGAGACCCAGTACTTC.

This sequence joins TRBV28 and TRBJ1-2, with 7 nucleotides matching TRBD1. Germline V gene data show CDR1 as MDHEN and CDR2 as SYDVKM. V dropped 4 bases and J dropped 8; count of bases not matched to a gene: 10. The CDR3 contains 14 residues. The CDR3 DNA follows: TGTGCCAGCAGTTACAACAGGGGACGGTACGGCTACACCTTC. It is translated as CASSYNRGRYGYTF.

The chain is built from TRBV5-1 and TRBJ1-2; no clear D gene. V shed 4 bases and J shed 6 bases, with 22 bases lying between them. CDR3 size: 16 residues. Germline V gene sequence: CDR1 SGHRS, CDR2 YFSETQ. This CDR3 reads CASSTGEARIWHGYTF. CDR3 bases: TGCGCCAGCAGCACCGGGGAGGCTCGAATATGGCATGGCTACACCTTC. Based on the CDR3 plus reference TRBV5-1 and TRBJ1-2, the full variable domain is KAGVTQTPRYLIKTRGQQVTLSCSPISGHRSVSWYQQTPGQGLQFLFEYFSETQRNKGNFPGRFSGRQFSNSRSEMNVSTLELGDSALYLCASSTGEARIWHGYTFGSGTRLTVV.

The rearrangement joins TRBV5-1 to TRBJ1-3; D is ambiguous. Looked up from germline, CDR1 is SGHRS and CDR2 is YFSETQ. V was trimmed by 3 bases and J by 4 bases, leaving 5 bases between them. The length of the CDR3 is 12 residues. The CDR3 reads CASSYEGNTIYF. The CDR3 DNA follows: TGCGCCAGCAGCTACGAGGGAAACACCATATATTTT.

The CDR3 DNA reads as TGTGCCAGCAGAAGAACCGGGACTAGTATCCCCGGGGAGCTGTTTTTT. It encodes CASRRTGTSIPGELFF. The chain uses TRBV9 and TRBJ2-2; 8 nucleotides align to TRBD2. CDR3 size: 16 residues. Looked up from germline, CDR1 is SGDLS and CDR2 is YYNGEE. The V gene end was trimmed by 5 bases and the J gene end by 6 bases; junction bases not matched to a gene: 12.

The genes are TRBV5-5 and TRBJ1-3, with D possibly being TRBD1 (6 bases). The CDR3 totals 17 residues. V dropped 3 bases and J dropped 0 bases, with 16 bases sitting between them. Per germline, CDR1 SGHKS and CDR2 YYEKEE (reference sequence). The CDR3 nucleotides read TGTGCCAGCAGCTCCGGAAGGGGGTCCAACTCTGGAAACACCATATATTTT. Amino acid sequence: CASSSGRGSNSGNTIYF.

CDR3 amino acids: CASSRAVMNTGELFF. Here the CDR3 DNA reads TGTGCCAGCTCACGGGCAGTAATGAACACCGGGGAGCTGTTTTTT. V gene TRBV18 combines with J gene TRBJ2-2; D uncertain. CDR3 size: 15 residues. From germline, CDR1 is KGHSH and CDR2 LQKENI. V dropped 4 bases and J dropped 1 base, with 10 bases sitting between them.

Comment on this clone: Additional DNA sequences in this sample encode the identical CDR3. This chain uses TRBV5-1 with TRBJ2-7, with TRBD1 matching over 12 bases. V was clipped by 4 bases and J by 4 bases; unmatched bases: 3. Germline CDR1 SGHRS, CDR2 YFSETQ. The CDR3 has 14 residues. The CDR3 reads CASSPGQGAYEQYF. DNA of the CDR3: TGCGCCAGCAGCCCGGGACAGGGGGCTTACGAGCAGTACTTC.

V and J are TRBV28 and TRBJ1-1; D call uncertain. This CDR3 comprises 11 residues. Trimming left V 6 bases short and J 5 bases short, with 7 bases between. From germline, CDR1 is MDHEN and CDR2 SYDVKM. CDR3 protein: CASSYLTEAFF. CDR3 in DNA: TGTGCCAGCAGCTATTTGACTGAAGCTTTCTTT.

The chain combines TRBV19 with TRBJ2-7, with 8 bases identical to TRBD2. CDR3 length equals 16 residues. Losses at the gene ends were 7 bases for V and 0 bases for J; bases not matched to a gene: 11. Germline CDR1 LNHDA, CDR2 SQIVND (reference sequence). This CDR3 reads CASIPTTGGPSYEQYV. The CDR3 coding sequence is TGTGCCAGTATCCCAACTACGGGGGGGCCCTCCTACGAGCAGTACGTC.

The J gene is TRBJ1-1, the V gene TRBV24-1; 7 bases line up with TRBD1. J was trimmed by 3 bases and V by 7 bases; bases with no gene match: 7. CDR3 size: 14 residues. Germline V gene lookup returns CDR1 KGHDR and CDR2 SFDVKD. The CDR3 nucleotides read TGTGCCACCAGGCAGACAGGGCGGGACACTGAAGCTTTCTTT. This gives the protein CATRQTGRDTEAFF.

This chain joins TRBV3-1 (or the pseudogene TRBV3-2) and TRBJ2-3, with no clear D. The V gene's germline CDR1 is LGHDT and CDR2 YNNKEL (reference sequence). The V and J ends lost 2 bases and 1 base respectively, with 10 bases between them. The CDR3 has 15 residues. The CDR3 protein is CASSQMASGTDTQYF. The CDR3 DNA sequence: TGTGCCAGCAGCCAAATGGCCTCCGGCACAGATACGCAGTATTTT.

The V and J genes are TRBV6-5 and TRBJ1-1, with 7 bases lining up with TRBD1. Germline CDR1 reads MNHEY; CDR2 reads SVGAGI. The CDR3 is made up of 13 amino acids. The ends lost 5 bases at V and 3 bases at J; junction bases unmatched: 3. The CDR3 spells CASSRGLDTEAFF. The CDR3 coding sequence is TGTGCCAGCAGTAGGGGGCTTGACACTGAAGCTTTCTTT.